This TCR beta chain was sequenced for a study of early T cells in non-severe SARS-CoV-2 infection (dated by TCRdb to about 2021). About the study as a whole: Bulk RNA from unsorted whole blood was used for TCR sequencing, so alpha and beta chains could not be paired. Broader findings and caveats from the paper: Matching against VDJdb was skewed toward anti-spike CD8 responses, likely underestimated virus-specific expansions, and missed private and CD4 specificities.

The method was 5' RACE. The sequencer was a NextSeq 500. In the TCR library protocol, unique molecular identifiers were attached to individual cDNA molecules to correct for PCR bias and sequencing error. Sequencing covered both TCR alpha and beta chains, and within each sample the abundances of alpha and beta sequences were tightly co-correlated. The original methods were these. V gene, J gene and CDR3 annotation of TCR sequences was performed with Decombinator V4. Expanded TCRs were defined as changing significantly between any two time points under a Poisson model with p below 0.0001. Abundances of TCRs were expressed as counts per million after normalisation to the total number of TCRs sequenced in each sample. A search of VDJdb, accessed on 1 November 2021, was run for TCRs annotated to CMV, EBV and SARS-CoV-2, with TCRs annotated for multiple antigens excluded. TCRdb's own reprocessing of the public reads used fastp at Q25 and MiXCR and kept productive beta chains. Entries are consolidated by CDR3 protein sequence, retaining the most common genes and DNA. These V and J calls are TCRdb output, not the study's own analysis. This sample has 95,000 to 150,000 distinct CDR3 sequences in its table, and around 14% of those were observed once. The ten biggest clones cover 21% of the sample.

This clonotype occurred a few times. It has no known antigen specificity. There are no base qualities to consult, and no much larger clone falls within one base. Set within a cohort of healthcare workers in London, UK, this nested case-control study involved weekly PCR testing of nasopharyngeal swabs along with blood sampling. Healthcare workers were recruited between 23 and 31 March 2020, during the week of the UK lockdown, and were followed weekly for up to about 16 weeks. The clonotype comes from an adult who was a healthcare worker with PCR-confirmed SARS-CoV-2 infection or an uninfected control (not recorded which). The sequenced sample consisted of whole blood.

The CDR3 protein is CASSQGARKNTEAFF. Here is the DNA: TGTGCCAGCAGCCAAGGGGCCCGGAAGAACACTGAAGCTTTCTTT. The V gene is TRBV3-1 and the J gene is TRBJ1-1, with no confidently assigned D gene. Reading the germline V gene (reference sequence) gives CDR1 LGHDT and CDR2 YNNKEL. The CDR3 starts with the cysteine, ends with the phenylalanine, and has 15 residues. Only CDR3 DNA remains: 45 bases, in frame from the first base. V drops 1 base and J drops 1 base, leaving 10 bases in between. With the portions outside the CDR3 filled from the reference TRBV3-1 and TRBJ1-1 genes, the complete variable region becomes DTAVSQTPKYLVTQMGNDKSIKCEQNLGHDTMYWYKQDSKKFLKIMFSYNNKELIINETVPNRFSPKSPDKAHLNLHINSLELGDSAVYFCASSQGARKNTEAFFGQGTRLTVV.